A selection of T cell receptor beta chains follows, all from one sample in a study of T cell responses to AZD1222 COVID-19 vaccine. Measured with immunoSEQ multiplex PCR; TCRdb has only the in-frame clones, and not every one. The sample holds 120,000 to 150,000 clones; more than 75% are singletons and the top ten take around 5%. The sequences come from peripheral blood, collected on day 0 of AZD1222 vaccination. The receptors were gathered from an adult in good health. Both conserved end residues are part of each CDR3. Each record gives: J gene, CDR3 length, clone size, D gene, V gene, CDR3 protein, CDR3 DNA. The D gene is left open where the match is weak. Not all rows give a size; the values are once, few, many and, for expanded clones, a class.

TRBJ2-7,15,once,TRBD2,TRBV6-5,CASSRGTSGSYEQYF,TGTGCCAGCAGTCGCGGGACTAGCGGCTCCTACGAGCAGTACTTC
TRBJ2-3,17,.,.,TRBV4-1,CASSPHGRTSSTDTQYF,TGCGCCAGCAGCCCCCACGGCAGGACATCTAGCACAGATACGCAGTATTTT
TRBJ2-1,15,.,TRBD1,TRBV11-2,CASSPDRGTYNEQFF,TGTGCCAGCAGCCCAGACAGGGGGACCTACAATGAGCAGTTCTTC
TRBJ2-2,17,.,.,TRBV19,CASTNAGTLGYTGELFF,TGTGCCAGTACCAACGCGGGGACGCTGGGTTACACCGGGGAGCTGTTTTTT
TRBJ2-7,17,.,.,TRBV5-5,CASSPPRGSLISYEQYF,TGTGCCAGCAGCCCCCCCCGGGGGAGCCTAATCTCCTACGAGCAGTACTTC
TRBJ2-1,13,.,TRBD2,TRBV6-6,CASSLGGVDEQFF,TGTGCCAGCAGCCTGGGGGGGGTCGATGAGCAGTTCTTC
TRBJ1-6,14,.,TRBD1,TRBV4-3,CASSRGTGNSPLHF,TGCGCCAGCAGCCGAGGGACAGGGAATTCACCCCTCCACTTT
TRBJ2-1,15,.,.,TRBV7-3,CASSLIAGAANEQFF,TGTGCCAGCAGCTTAATTGCGGGGGCTGCGAATGAGCAGTTCTTC
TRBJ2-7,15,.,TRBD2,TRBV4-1,CASSQLAGSTYEQYF,TGCGCCAGCAGCCAACTAGCGGGGTCGACCTACGAGCAGTACTTC
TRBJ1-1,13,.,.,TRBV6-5,CASHMGMYTEAFF,TGTGCCAGCCACATGGGTATGTACACTGAAGCTTTCTTT
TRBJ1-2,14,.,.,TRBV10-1,CASPMYRTNYGYTF,TGCGCCAGCCCCATGTATCGGACTAACTATGGCTACACCTTC
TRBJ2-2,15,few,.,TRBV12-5,CASGLRQGNTGELFF,TGTGCTAGTGGTTTGCGGCAGGGGAACACCGGGGAGCTGTTTTTT
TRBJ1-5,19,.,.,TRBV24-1,CATHARGGTKGDSNQPQHF,TGTGCCACCCATGCCCGAGGAGGGACGAAAGGGGATAGCAATCAGCCCCAGCATTTT
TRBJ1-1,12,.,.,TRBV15,CATSRDRRGAFF,TGTGCCACCAGCAGAGATCGGAGAGGAGCTTTCTTT
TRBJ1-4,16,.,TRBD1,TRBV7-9,CASSLGVRGEIEKLFF,TGTGCCAGCAGCTTAGGGGTCAGGGGGGAAATCGAAAAACTGTTTTTT
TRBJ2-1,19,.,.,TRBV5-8,CASRQPGRGGGISYNEQFF,TGTGCCAGCAGACAACCGGGCAGGGGTGGCGGCATATCCTACAATGAGCAGTTCTTC
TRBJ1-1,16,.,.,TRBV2,CASSAPRARGNTEAFF,TGTGCCAGCAGTGCTCCCCGGGCACGGGGGAACACTGAAGCTTTCTTT
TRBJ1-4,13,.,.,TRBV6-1,CASSDTRNEKLFF,TGTGCCAGCAGTGATACCAGGAATGAAAAACTGTTTTTT
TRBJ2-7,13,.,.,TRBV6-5,CASVLTGSNEQYF,TGTGCCAGCGTCTTAACAGGGTCCAACGAGCAGTACTTC
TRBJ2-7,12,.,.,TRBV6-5,CASTLSHLEQYF,TGTGCCAGCACTCTATCCCATCTCGAGCAGTACTTC
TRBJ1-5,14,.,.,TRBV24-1,CATSDSHTNQPQHF,TGTGCCACCAGTGATTCTCACACCAATCAGCCCCAGCATTTT
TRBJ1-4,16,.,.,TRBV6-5,CASSSARVGTNEKLFF,TGTGCCAGCAGTTCGGCCAGGGTGGGAACTAATGAAAAACTGTTTTTT